This T cell receptor (beta chain) appears in the sequencing data of a study of neurological immune-mediated disorders. Study-wide points: It was HTLV-1-associated myelopathy that showed the most TCR clonal expansion, while multiple sclerosis showed the least, falling below healthy controls.

Germline loops: CDR1 ENHRY, CDR2 SYGVKD. This CDR3 is built from 14 residues. V trimming: 6 bases; J trimming: 7 bases; junction bases outside the gene matches: 4. The method for making cDNA was 5'RACE, and it used 10-nucleotide random UMIs. Every sequencing run produced over 180 million TCR-beta sequences that came from 15-18 subjects. TCRdb passed the 5' RACE reads through MiXCR, listing each CDR3 protein once. Counted here are under 60,000 distinct CDR3 sequences, around 3.4% occurring once; the ten biggest clones make up 5.5% to 6%. This clonotype was seen ten or more times. Its matching antigen is unknown.

The clonotype was recovered from a man in his forties or fifties with multiple sclerosis. This chain connects TRBV10-3 to TRBJ1-4; 11 bases are shared with TRBD1. The sequenced material came from PBMCs. In nucleotides, the CDR3 is TGTGCCATCAGCGGACAGGGGGCGATTGAAAAACTGTTTTTT. Residues: CAISGQGAIEKLFF.